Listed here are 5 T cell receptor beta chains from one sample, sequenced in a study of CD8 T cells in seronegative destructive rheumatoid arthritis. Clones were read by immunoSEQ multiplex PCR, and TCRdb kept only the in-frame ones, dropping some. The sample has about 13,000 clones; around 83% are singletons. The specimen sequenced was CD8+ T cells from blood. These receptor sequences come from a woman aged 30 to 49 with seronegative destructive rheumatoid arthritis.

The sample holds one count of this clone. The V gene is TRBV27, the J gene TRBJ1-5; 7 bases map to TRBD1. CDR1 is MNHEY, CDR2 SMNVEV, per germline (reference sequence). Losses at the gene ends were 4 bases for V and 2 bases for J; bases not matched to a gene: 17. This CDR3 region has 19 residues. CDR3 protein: CASSWGGTEALIGNQPQHF. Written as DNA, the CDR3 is TGTGCCAGCAGTTGGGGCGGGACAGAGGCCTTAATTGGCAATCAGCCCCAGCATTTT.

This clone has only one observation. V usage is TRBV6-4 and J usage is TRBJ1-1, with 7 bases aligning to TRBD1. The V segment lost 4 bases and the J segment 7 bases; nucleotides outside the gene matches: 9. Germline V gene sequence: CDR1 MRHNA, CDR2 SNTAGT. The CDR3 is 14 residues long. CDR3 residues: CASSATGTALEAFF. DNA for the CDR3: TGTGCCAGCAGTGCAACCGGGACAGCCCTTGAAGCTTTCTTT.

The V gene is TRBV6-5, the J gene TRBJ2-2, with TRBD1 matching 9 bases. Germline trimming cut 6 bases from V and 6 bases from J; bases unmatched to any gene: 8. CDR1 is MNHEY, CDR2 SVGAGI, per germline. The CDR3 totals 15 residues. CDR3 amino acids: CASSLRQGVAGELFF. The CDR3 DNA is TGTGCCAGCAGCCTTCGACAGGGGGTTGCCGGGGAGCTGTTTTTT.

CDR3 loop: CASRTAGLLTDTQYF. The CDR3 DNA reads as TGTGCCAGCAGGACCGCAGGGTTGTTGACAGATACGCAGTATTTT. The chain joins TRBV6-5 to TRBJ2-3, with D perhaps TRBD1 (5 bases). CDR1 is MNHEY, CDR2 SVGAGI, per germline. CDR3 size: 15 residues. V was cut by 6 bases and J by 3 bases, with 16 bases left in between.

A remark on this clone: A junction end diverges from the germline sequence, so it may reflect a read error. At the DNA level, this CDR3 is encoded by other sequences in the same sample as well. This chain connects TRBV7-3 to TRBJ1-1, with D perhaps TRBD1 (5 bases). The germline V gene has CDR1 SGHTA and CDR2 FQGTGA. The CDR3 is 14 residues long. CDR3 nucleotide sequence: TGTGCCAGCAGCTTAGGCGGGGAGGACACTGAAGCCTTCTTT. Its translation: CASSLGGEDTEAFF.